The clone carrying this T cell receptor (beta chain) was seen repeatedly, ten times or more. The sample comes from a study of shared clonotypes between healthy human individuals. Germline V gene data show CDR1 as MNHEY and CDR2 as SMNVEV (reference sequence). CDR3 length: 14 amino acids. Trimming cost V 6 bases and J 6 bases, with 14 bases left between them. Using immunoSEQ multiplex PCR, the repertoire was profiled, and TCRdb retains in-frame clones only, with some absent. Seen here are about 330,000 clones, roughly 70% observed once, and the top ten hold about 9.4%. Material for sequencing was memory CD4+ T cells sorted from blood. This sample's subset: CD45RA-negative fraction. The chain joins TRBV27 to TRBJ2-2; the D gene is possibly TRBD1 (6 bases). The TCR originated in a man aged 25-45 years in good health. Here the CDR3 reads CASSYSSGAGELFF. The CDR3 DNA sequence: TGTGCCAGCAGCTACTCGTCAGGGGCCGGGGAGCTGTTTTTT.